These 23 T cell receptor beta chains share one sample of origin, sequenced in a study of blood T cell repertoires in COVID-19. Assay used: immunoSEQ multiplex PCR; TCRdb lists only in-frame clones, some missing. The repertoire holds 200,000 to 250,000 clones, with around 87% as singletons. Sequenced input: peripheral blood. These receptors were collected from a man aged 60 to 69 with acute or convalescent COVID-19.

This chain links TRBV11-3 with TRBJ2-1, with TRBD2 identical over 9 bases. The V and J ends lost 3 bases and 2 bases, in that order; junction bases with no gene match: 2. The CDR3 is made up of 15 amino acids. Germline-derived CDR1 and CDR2 are SGHNT and YENEEA. The CDR3 sequence: CASSFSGGPYNEQFF. The CDR3 region has the DNA TGTGCCAGCAGCTTCAGCGGGGGGCCCTACAATGAGCAGTTCTTC.

The CDR3 region is CASSQDDRQVTYPYGYTF. DNA for the CDR3: TGCGCCAGCAGCCAAGATGATCGACAGGTTACCTATCCTTATGGCTACACCTTC. This rearrangement joins TRBV4-1 to TRBJ1-2, with D perhaps TRBD1 (6 bases). Germline CDR1 MGHRA, CDR2 YSYEKL. Trimming left V 0 bases short and J 5 bases short, with 22 bases between. This CDR3 is built from 18 residues.

The chain has TRBV19 and TRBJ2-3, with D maybe TRBD1 (5 bases). Trimming left V 2 bases short and J 5 bases short, with 11 bases between. The CDR3 totals 14 residues. CDR1 LNHDA and CDR2 SQIVND come from the germline V gene (reference sequence). The CDR3 spells CASSITSGKDTQYF. In DNA form, the CDR3 reads TGTGCCAGTAGTATAACCTCAGGGAAAGATACGCAGTATTTT. Supplemented by reference TRBV19 and TRBJ2-3, the full variable domain reads DGGITQSPKYLFRKEGQNVTLSCEQNLNHDAMYWYRQDPGQGLRLIYYSQIVNDFQKGDIAEGYSVSREKKESFPLTVTSAQKNPTAFYLCASSITSGKDTQYFGPGTRLTVL.

This chain connects TRBV7-9 to TRBJ2-7; D not resolved. The CDR3 sequence is 14 residues long. Trimming pared 5 bases from V and 0 bases from J, leaving 11 bases between. Germline CDR1 is SEHNR and CDR2 is FQNEAQ (reference sequence). The CDR3 DNA reads as TGTGCCAGCAGCCGGAGAGGCCACTCCTACGAGCAGTACTTC. The encoded protein is CASSRRGHSYEQYF.

The genes are TRBV9 and TRBJ2-4; tentative D call: TRBD1 (6 bases). The CDR3 runs 14 residues. Germline assignment: CDR1 SGDLS and CDR2 YYNGEE. V shed 4 bases and J shed 6 bases, with 14 bases lying between them. The CDR3 DNA reads as TGTGCCAGCAGCCCCCCCGGCAGGGGAAACATTCAGTACTTC. Protein product: CASSPPGRGNIQYF. Full variable domain (rest looked up from reference TRBV9 and TRBJ2-4): DSGVTQTPKHLITATGQRVTLRCSPRSGDLSVYWYQQSLDQGLQFLIQYYNGEERAKGNILERFSAQQFPDLHSELNLSSLELGDSALYFCASSPPGRGNIQYFGAGTRLSVL.

J is TRBJ1-5 and V is TRBV27; D might be TRBD1 (5 bases). Per the germline V gene, CDR1 is MNHEY and CDR2 is SMNVEV (reference sequence). The CDR3 length is 16 residues. Trimming shortened V by 7 bases and J by 5 bases, and 21 bases separated the two germline ends. The CDR3 nucleotides are TGTGCCAGCACCCCTTACGGGGGGACCCATGATCAGCCCCAGCATTTT. Amino acid sequence: CASTPYGGTHDQPQHF.

This clone was detected only once. The V call is TRBV18, the J call TRBJ1-1, with TRBD1 matching 7 bases. Germline-derived CDR1 and CDR2 are KGHSH and LQKENI. V was clipped by 3 bases and J by 0 bases; unmatched bases: 7. The CDR3 has 16 amino acids. CDR3 protein: CASSPVPDRLNTEAFF. The CDR3 coding sequence is TGTGCCAGCTCACCCGTGCCGGACAGGTTGAACACTGAAGCTTTCTTT.

This chain connects TRBV23-1 to TRBJ1-1, with 7 bases lining up with TRBD1. TRBV23-1 is reported as an ORF; its role is uncertain. J lost 1 base, V lost 4 bases, and 0 bases had no gene match. The CDR3 spans 13 residues. The chain's CDR3 is CASSRTGNTEAFF. The CDR3 DNA sequence: TGCGCCAGCAGTCGGACAGGGAACACTGAAGCTTTCTTT.

The rearrangement links TRBV9 to TRBJ1-4; 11 nucleotides align to TRBD1. The ends lost 0 bases at V and 4 bases at J; junction bases unmatched: 5. CDR1 is SGDLS, CDR2 YYNGEE, per germline. The CDR3 totals 17 residues. The CDR3 loop reads CASSVGTGGRSNEKLFF. The CDR3 DNA reads as TGTGCCAGCAGCGTAGGGACAGGGGGCAGGAGTAATGAAAAACTGTTTTTT.

The chain recombines TRBV3-1 (or the pseudogene TRBV3-2) with TRBJ2-1, with 10 bases fitting TRBD2. The junction had 7 bases not matched to a gene; V was cut back by 5 bases and J by 12 bases. The CDR3 runs 13 residues. Germline V CDR1 and CDR2: LGHDT, YNNKEL (reference sequence). The CDR3 DNA reads TGTGCCAGCAGCTTCCTTAGCGGGGGGCCGCAGTTCTTC. Residues: CASSFLSGGPQFF.

V and J are TRBV6-5 and TRBJ2-3, with 11 bases matching TRBD2. The J segment lost 8 bases and the V segment lost 8 bases, leaving 9 bases of the junction unmatched. The V gene's germline CDR1 is MNHEY and CDR2 SVGAGI. CDR3 size: 14 residues. The CDR3 bases are TGTGCCAGCCCTCCTCTAGCGGGGGGAGGTACGCAGTATTTT. Protein product: CASPPLAGGGTQYF.

On this clone itself: Additional DNA sequences in this sample encode the identical CDR3. V and J are TRBV11-2 and TRBJ1-2; D might be TRBD1 (6 bases). The germline V and J ends were trimmed by 1 base and 8 bases, with 8 bases remaining between them. CDR3 length: 12 residues. CDR1 SGHAT and CDR2 FQNNGV come from the germline V gene. The CDR3: CASSLGGGGYTF. The CDR3 DNA reads TGTGCCAGCAGCTTAGGGGGGGGCGGCTACACCTTC.

This clone occurred once. V usage is TRBV19 and J usage is TRBJ2-7; 8 bases align to TRBD2. The CDR3 spans 16 residues. Germline V gene data show CDR1 as LNHDA and CDR2 as SQIVND (reference sequence). V shed 2 bases, J shed 2 bases, and the junction held 8 bases outside the gene matches. The CDR3 DNA sequence: TGTGCCAGTAGTATAATGCCGGGACTAGGGACCTACGAGCAGTACTTC. Its translation: CASSIMPGLGTYEQYF. Together with reference TRBV19 and TRBJ2-7, the CDR3 gives the full variable domain: DGGITQSPKYLFRKEGQNVTLSCEQNLNHDAMYWYRQDPGQGLRLIYYSQIVNDFQKGDIAEGYSVSREKKESFPLTVTSAQKNPTAFYLCASSIMPGLGTYEQYFGPGTRLTVT.

V usage is TRBV7-8 and J usage is TRBJ1-3, with D tentatively TRBD1 (6 bases). V was cut by 0 bases and J by 2 bases, with 11 bases left in between. Looked up from germline, CDR1 is SGHVS and CDR2 is FQNEAQ. The CDR3 extends over 16 amino acids. The CDR3, as DNA: TGTGCCAGCAGCTTAGCCCAAGGGGGTCCTGGAAACACCATATATTTT. As protein: CASSLAQGGPGNTIYF.

This clone has a single count. The J gene is TRBJ1-5, the V gene TRBV6-2 or TRBV6-3; a possible D gene is TRBD1 (5 bases). V lost 0 bases and J 2 bases, leaving 11 bases between the germline ends. The CDR3 runs 16 residues. Germline V gene data show CDR1 as MNHEY and CDR2 as SVGEGT. The CDR3 protein is CASSYSMGGGNQPQHF. CDR3 DNA sequence: TGTGCCAGCAGTTACTCGATGGGGGGGGGCAATCAGCCCCAGCATTTT.

This clone was seen just once. CDR3 sequence (DNA): TGTGCCAGCAGCTTAAGCAGGGTGAATGGCTACACCTTC. Encoded protein: CASSLSRVNGYTF. The chain links TRBV7-9 to TRBJ1-2; D is perhaps TRBD1 (5 bases). In germline, CDR1 is SEHNR, CDR2 FQNEAQ (reference sequence). The V end was cut by 2 bases, the J end by 6 bases, with 10 bases between. The CDR3 consists of 13 residues.

The rearrangement uses TRBV2 and TRBJ2-3; D is possibly TRBD2 (7 bases). The CDR3 has 15 residues. V gave up 1 base and J gave up 14 bases, with 22 bases separating them. Germline V lookup: CDR1 SNHLY, CDR2 FYNNEI. The CDR3 is CASSEVGLAEGGPYF. Written as DNA, the CDR3 is TGTGCCAGCAGTGAAGTCGGTCTAGCGGAAGGGGGACCGTATTTT.

CDR3 DNA: TGTGCCAGCAGCCCACGAGACCGGGGTCCCGAGATAGACGAGCAGTACTTC. Translation gives CASSPRDRGPEIDEQYF. The chain couples TRBV9 to TRBJ2-7; TRBD2 might be the D (5 bases). CDR3 length equals 17 residues. Germline V gene sequence: CDR1 SGDLS, CDR2 YYNGEE. V lost 4 bases and J 5 bases, leaving 25 bases between the germline ends.

This rearrangement joins TRBV2 to TRBJ2-5; 9 nucleotides align to TRBD2. Germline CDR1 SNHLY, CDR2 FYNNEI. The CDR3 consists of 16 residues. V lost 4 bases, J lost 4 bases, and 10 bases stayed unmatched. This CDR3 is CASSGRGGEKRETQYF. CDR3 nucleotide sequence: TGTGCCAGCAGTGGGCGGGGGGGAGAAAAGAGAGAGACCCAGTACTTC.

This chain joins TRBV7-2 and TRBJ1-3; D not certain. CDR1 is SGHTA and CDR2 is FQGNSA in the germline V gene. The CDR3 spans 12 residues. Trimming took 6 bases from V and 0 from J, leaving 3 bases between them. Here the CDR3 reads CASRYSGNTIYF. The CDR3 nucleotides are TGTGCCAGCAGATACTCTGGAAACACCATATATTTT.

This chain connects TRBV19 to TRBJ1-1; possibly TRBD1 for D (6 bases). CDR1 LNHDA and CDR2 SQIVND come from the germline V gene (reference sequence). V gave up 8 bases and J gave up 1 base, with 8 bases separating them. This CDR3 region has 12 residues. CDR3: CASRDKNTEAFF. In DNA, the CDR3 is TGTGCCAGTCGGGACAAGAACACTGAAGCTTTCTTT.

CDR3 sequence: CASSIRGGEAFF. CDR3 sequence (DNA): TGTGCCAGTAGTATTAGAGGGGGTGAAGCTTTCTTT. The chain links TRBV19 to TRBJ1-1; perhaps TRBD1 as D (6 bases). The ends were cut back, 3 bases at V and 7 bases at J, with 9 bases in the middle. The CDR3 runs to 12 residues. Germline values: CDR1 LNHDA, CDR2 SQIVND (reference sequence).

CDR3 residues: CSVDWTGGFSEAFF. CDR3 nucleotides: TGCAGCGTTGATTGGACAGGGGGATTTTCTGAAGCTTTCTTT. The chain has TRBV29-1 and TRBJ1-1; 10 bases map to TRBD1. Germline trimming cut 3 bases from V and 6 bases from J; bases unmatched to any gene: 7. The germline CDR1 and CDR2 sequences are SQVTM and ANQGSEA. This CDR3 comprises 14 residues.